This is a list of T cell receptor beta chains from one sample in a study of blood T cell repertoires in COVID-19. Sequencing used immunoSEQ multiplex PCR; TCRdb keeps in-frame clones, though not all of them. The repertoire has about 180,000 clones, approximately 82% of them found once; the top ten carry 12% to 15%. The sequencing input was PBMCs or T cells enriched from blood (not recorded which). These receptors were collected from a man over 45 who had recovered from COVID-19. Each CDR3 is given with its conserved first and last residue. D genes are given only for firm matches. Clone size is stated in some rows and not others, as once, few, many or a class when expanded.

V gene	J gene	clone size	D gene	CDR3 DNA	CDR3 protein
TRBV10-1	TRBJ2-1	NA	NA	TGCGCCAGCAGCCGTGGGGGCAGCTCCTACAATGAGCAGTTCTTC	CASSRGGSSYNEQFF
TRBV5-1	TRBJ1-1	NA	NA	TGCGCCAGCAGCTTGGTTCTCGGGATTGGGAACACTGAAGCTTTCTTT	CASSLVLGIGNTEAFF
TRBV3-1/TRBV3-2	TRBJ1-1	NA	NA	TGTGCCAGCAGCCAAGAAGGAGGGTTTGGCACTGAAGCTTTCTTT	CASSQEGGFGTEAFF
TRBV28	TRBJ1-2	NA	TRBD1	TGTGCCAGCAGTCTAGGGACAGGGGCGTTCTATGGCTACACCTTC	CASSLGTGAFYGYTF
TRBV4-2	TRBJ1-1	NA	TRBD1	TGTGCCAGCAGCCAAGGAGGGGACAGGGTAAAGGCTTTCTTT	CASSQGGDRVKAFF
TRBV7-6	TRBJ2-7	NA	TRBD1	TGTGCCAGCAGCTTAGCAGATGGACAGGGGGTTTCCTACGAGCAGTACTTC	CASSLADGQGVSYEQYF
TRBV3-1/TRBV3-2	TRBJ2-7	NA	TRBD2	TGTGCCAGCAGCCCTTACAAAAGCGGGGGGTCCTACTACGAGCAGTACTTC	CASSPYKSGGSYYEQYF
TRBV18	TRBJ2-7	few	NA	TGTGCCAGCTCTCCTCAGGGTCAATACGAGCAGTACTTC	CASSPQGQYEQYF
TRBV3-1/TRBV3-2	TRBJ1-1	NA	NA	TGTGCCAGCACCCTGGGCGGGAGGGCCACTGAAGCTTTCTTT	CASTLGGRATEAFF
TRBV5-4	TRBJ2-2	NA	NA	TGTGCCAGCAGCTTGGTTTCTTTTAACGGCGGGGAGCTGTTTTTT	CASSLVSFNGGELFF
TRBV18	TRBJ2-5	NA	TRBD1	TGTGCCAGCGGGGGGACAGGGGTGTTCCAAGAGACCCAGTACTTC	CASGGTGVFQETQYF
TRBV6-5	TRBJ1-1	NA	NA	TGTGCCAGCAGTTACGGGGAGGTGGGTAGGGCTTTCTTT	CASSYGEVGRAFF
TRBV7-8	TRBJ1-4	NA	TRBD1	TGTGCCAGCAGCTTAGGACAGGGAAATGAAAAACTGTTTTTT	CASSLGQGNEKLFF
TRBV2	TRBJ2-3	NA	NA	TGTGCCAGCAGTGTGCGAAGCACAGATACGCAGTATTTT	CASSVRSTDTQYF
TRBV5-1	TRBJ1-4	NA	TRBD1	TGCGCCAGCAGCGCCCCCGGGACAGGGGGCGAAAAACTGTTTTTT	CASSAPGTGGEKLFF
TRBV27	TRBJ2-7	few	TRBD2	TGTGCCAGCAGTCTTGGCGGGGGGGCCTACGAGCAGTACTTC	CASSLGGGAYEQYF
TRBV7-9	TRBJ1-2	few	NA	TGTGCCAGCAGCCACCTCCGGGGGGATGGCTACACCTTC	CASSHLRGDGYTF
TRBV9	TRBJ1-3	NA	TRBD1	TGTGCCAGCAGCGGACAGGGCAACTCTGGAAACACCATATATTTT	CASSGQGNSGNTIYF
TRBV5-6	TRBJ1-4	once	NA	TGTGCCAGCAGTCCGGGACAAGCAACTAATGAAAAACTGTTTTTT	CASSPGQATNEKLFF
TRBV5-1	TRBJ1-4	NA	NA	TGCGCCAGCAGCCCGGGACAACGGAGCAATGAAAAACTGTTTTTT	CASSPGQRSNEKLFF
TRBV7-2	TRBJ1-1	few	TRBD1	TGTGCCAGCAGGCAGTATTCCGGGACAGTAAACACTGAAGCTTTCTTT	CASRQYSGTVNTEAFF
TRBV2	TRBJ1-4	few	TRBD1	TGTGCCATGGACAGGGGGGATGAAAAACTGTTTTTT	CAMDRGDEKLFF
TRBV6-2/TRBV6-3	TRBJ1-2	NA	TRBD1	TGTGCCAGCAGTTACCCCACAGGGGAGTTCAACTATGGCTACACCTTC	CASSYPTGEFNYGYTF
TRBV6-5	TRBJ1-4	NA	NA	TGTGCCAGCGGACCGACAGGCCCTAATGAAAAACTGTTTTTT	CASGPTGPNEKLFF
TRBV10-2	TRBJ1-3	NA	NA	TGCGCCAGCAGTTTCGGGGGGCCTAATTCTGGAAACACCATATATTTT	CASSFGGPNSGNTIYF
TRBV11-2	TRBJ2-7	NA	NA	TGTGCCAGCAGCACCGACAGCGCTTACTCCTACGAGCAGTACTTC	CASSTDSAYSYEQYF
TRBV2	TRBJ2-7	NA	TRBD1	TGTGCCAGCAGTGAAGGCGGGACAGGGGAATACGAGCAGTACTTC	CASSEGGTGEYEQYF
TRBV13	TRBJ1-6	once	TRBD1	TGTGCCAGCAGCTTAGGGGACAGGGGGTCACCCCTCCACTTT	CASSLGDRGSPLHF